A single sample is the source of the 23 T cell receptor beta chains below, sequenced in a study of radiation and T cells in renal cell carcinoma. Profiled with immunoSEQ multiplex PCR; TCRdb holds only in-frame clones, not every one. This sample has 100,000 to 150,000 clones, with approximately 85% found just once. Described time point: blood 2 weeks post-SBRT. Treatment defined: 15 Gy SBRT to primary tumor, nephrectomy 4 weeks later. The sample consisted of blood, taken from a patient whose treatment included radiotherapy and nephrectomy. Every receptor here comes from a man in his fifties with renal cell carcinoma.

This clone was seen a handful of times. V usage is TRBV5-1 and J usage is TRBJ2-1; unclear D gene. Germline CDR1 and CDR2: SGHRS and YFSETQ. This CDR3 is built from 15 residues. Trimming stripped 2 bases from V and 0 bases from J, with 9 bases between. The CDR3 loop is CASSLGGDSYNEQFF. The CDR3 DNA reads TGCGCCAGCAGCTTAGGTGGGGACTCCTACAATGAGCAGTTCTTC.

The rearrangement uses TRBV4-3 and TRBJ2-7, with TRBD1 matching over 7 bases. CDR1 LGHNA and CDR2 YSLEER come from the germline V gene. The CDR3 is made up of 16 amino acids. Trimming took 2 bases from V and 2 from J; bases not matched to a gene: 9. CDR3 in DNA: TGCGCCAGCAGCCAATCGATTGGACAGGCAACCTACGAGCAGTACTTC. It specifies CASSQSIGQATYEQYF.

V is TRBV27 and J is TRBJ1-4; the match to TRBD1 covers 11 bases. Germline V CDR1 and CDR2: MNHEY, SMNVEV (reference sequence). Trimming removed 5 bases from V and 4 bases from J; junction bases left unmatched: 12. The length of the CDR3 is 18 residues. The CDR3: CASSPFPGQGGYNEKLFF. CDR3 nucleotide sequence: TGTGCCAGCAGTCCCTTCCCGGGACAGGGGGGGTATAATGAAAAACTGTTTTTT.

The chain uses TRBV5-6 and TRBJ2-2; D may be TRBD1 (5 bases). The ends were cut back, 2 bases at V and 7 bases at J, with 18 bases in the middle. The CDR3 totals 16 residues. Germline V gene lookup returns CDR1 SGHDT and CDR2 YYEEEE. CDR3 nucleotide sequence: TGTGCCAGCAGCTTTGACAGAAACCCCTTTGACGGGGAGCTGTTTTTT. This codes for CASSFDRNPFDGELFF.

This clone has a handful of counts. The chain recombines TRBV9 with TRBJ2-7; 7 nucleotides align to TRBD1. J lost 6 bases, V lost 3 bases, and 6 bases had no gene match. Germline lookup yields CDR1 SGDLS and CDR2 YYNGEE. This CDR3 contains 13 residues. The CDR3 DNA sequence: TGTGCCAGCAGCGCCGGGACAGCAGGCGAGCAGTACTTC. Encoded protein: CASSAGTAGEQYF.

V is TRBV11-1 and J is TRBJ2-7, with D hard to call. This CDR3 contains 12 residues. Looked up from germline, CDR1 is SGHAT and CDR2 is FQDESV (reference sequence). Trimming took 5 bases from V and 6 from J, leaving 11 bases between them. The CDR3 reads CASSVNYVEQYF. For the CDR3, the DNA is TGTGCCAGCAGCGTGAATTATGTCGAGCAGTACTTC. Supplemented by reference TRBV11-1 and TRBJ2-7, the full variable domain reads EAEVAQSPRYKITEKSQAVAFWCDPISGHATLYWYRQILGQGPELLVQFQDESVVDDSQLPKDRFSAERLKGVDSTLKIQPAELGDSAMYLCASSVNYVEQYFGPGTRLTVT.

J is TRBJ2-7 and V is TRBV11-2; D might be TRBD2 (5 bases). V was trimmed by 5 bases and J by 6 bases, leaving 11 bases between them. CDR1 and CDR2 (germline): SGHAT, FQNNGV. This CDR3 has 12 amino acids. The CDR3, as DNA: TGTGCCAGCAGCCGGAGCGGCGTCGAGCAGTACTTC. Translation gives CASSRSGVEQYF.

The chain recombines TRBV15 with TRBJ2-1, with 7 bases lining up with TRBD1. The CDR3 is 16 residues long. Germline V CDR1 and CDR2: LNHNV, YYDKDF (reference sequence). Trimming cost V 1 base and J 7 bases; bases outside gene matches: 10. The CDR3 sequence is CATSRAPTGNRNEQFF. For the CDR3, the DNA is TGTGCCACCAGCAGAGCCCCGACAGGGAACCGGAATGAGCAGTTCTTC. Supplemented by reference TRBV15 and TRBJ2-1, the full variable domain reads DAMVIQNPRYQVTQFGKPVTLSCSQTLNHNVMYWYQQKSSQAPKLLFHYYDKDFNNEADTPDNFQSRRPNTSFCFLDIRSPGLGDTAMYLCATSRAPTGNRNEQFFGPGTRLTVL.

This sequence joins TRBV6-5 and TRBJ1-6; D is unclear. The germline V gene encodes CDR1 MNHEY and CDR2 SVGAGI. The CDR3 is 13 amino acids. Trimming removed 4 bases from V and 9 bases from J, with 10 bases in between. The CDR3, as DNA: TGTGCCAGCAGTTCGTTTATTGGTTCACCCCTCCACTTT. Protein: CASSSFIGSPLHF.

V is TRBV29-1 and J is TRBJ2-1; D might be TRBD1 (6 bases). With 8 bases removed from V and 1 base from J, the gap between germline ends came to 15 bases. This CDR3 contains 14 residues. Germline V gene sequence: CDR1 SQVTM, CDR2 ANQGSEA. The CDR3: CSMGRDTSYNEQFF. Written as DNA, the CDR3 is TGCAGCATGGGCCGGGACACTTCCTACAATGAGCAGTTCTTC.

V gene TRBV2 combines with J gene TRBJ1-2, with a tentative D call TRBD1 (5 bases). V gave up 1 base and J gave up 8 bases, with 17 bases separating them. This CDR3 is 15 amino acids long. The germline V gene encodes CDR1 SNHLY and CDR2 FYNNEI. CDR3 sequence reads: CASSEVGGYQAGYTF. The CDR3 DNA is TGTGCCAGCAGTGAAGTGGGGGGTTACCAAGCAGGCTACACCTTC.

The CDR3 DNA is TGCGCCAGCAGATACCTAGCGGGGGCACAAGAGACCCAGTACTTC. Translation gives CASRYLAGAQETQYF. The chain employs TRBV5-1 and TRBJ2-5; TRBD2 matches at 10 bases. This CDR3 has 15 residues. Trimming took 5 bases from V and 2 from J; bases not matched to a gene: 6. The germline V gene has CDR1 SGHRS and CDR2 YFSETQ.

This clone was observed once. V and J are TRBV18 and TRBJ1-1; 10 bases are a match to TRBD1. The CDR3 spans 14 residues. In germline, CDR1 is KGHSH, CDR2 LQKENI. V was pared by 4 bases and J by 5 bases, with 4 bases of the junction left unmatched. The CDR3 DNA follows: TGTGCCAGCTCACAACCGGGACAGGGGACTGAAGCTTTCTTT. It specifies CASSQPGQGTEAFF.

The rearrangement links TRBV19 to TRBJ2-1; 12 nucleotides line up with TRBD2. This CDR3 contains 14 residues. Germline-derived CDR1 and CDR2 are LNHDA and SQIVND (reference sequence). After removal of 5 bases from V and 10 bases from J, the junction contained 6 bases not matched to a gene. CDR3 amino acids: CASSASSGGAEQFF. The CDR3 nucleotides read TGTGCCAGTAGTGCGTCTAGCGGGGGGGCGGAGCAGTTCTTC.

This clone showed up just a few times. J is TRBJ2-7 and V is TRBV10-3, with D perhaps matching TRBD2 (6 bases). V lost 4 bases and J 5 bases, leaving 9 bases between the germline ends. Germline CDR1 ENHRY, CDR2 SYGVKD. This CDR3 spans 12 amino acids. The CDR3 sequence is CAISGRGDEQYF. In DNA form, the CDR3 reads TGTGCCATCAGTGGGCGGGGAGACGAGCAGTACTTC.

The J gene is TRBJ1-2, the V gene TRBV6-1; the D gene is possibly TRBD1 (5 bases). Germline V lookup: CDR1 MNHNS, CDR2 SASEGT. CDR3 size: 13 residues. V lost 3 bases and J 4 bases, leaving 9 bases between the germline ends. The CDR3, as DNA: TGTGCCAGCAGTGAGCAGGGTAGCTATGGCTACACCTTC. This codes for CASSEQGSYGYTF.

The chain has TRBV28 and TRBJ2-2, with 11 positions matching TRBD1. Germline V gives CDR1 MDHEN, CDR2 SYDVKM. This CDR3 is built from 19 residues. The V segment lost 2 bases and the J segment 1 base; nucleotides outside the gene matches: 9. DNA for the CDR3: TGTGCCAGCAGTTTAGGGACAGGGGGTTCTAGATGGAACACCGGGGAGCTGTTTTTT. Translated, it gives CASSLGTGGSRWNTGELFF. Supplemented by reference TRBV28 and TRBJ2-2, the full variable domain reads DVKVTQSSRYLVKRTGEKVFLECVQDMDHENMFWYRQDPGLGLRLIYFSYDVKMKEKGDIPEGYSVSREKKERFSLILESASTNQTSMYLCASSLGTGGSRWNTGELFFGEGSRLTVL.

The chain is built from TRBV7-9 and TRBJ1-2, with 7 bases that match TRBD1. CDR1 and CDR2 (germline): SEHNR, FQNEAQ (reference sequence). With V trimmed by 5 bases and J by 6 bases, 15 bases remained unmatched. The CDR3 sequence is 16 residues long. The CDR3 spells CASSPRSTGYLDGYTF. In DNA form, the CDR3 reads TGTGCCAGCAGCCCGCGCTCGACAGGGTACCTGGATGGCTACACCTTC. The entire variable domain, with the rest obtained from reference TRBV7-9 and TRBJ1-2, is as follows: DTGVSQNPRHKITKRGQNVTFRCDPISEHNRLYWYRQTLGQGPEFLTYFQNEAQLEKSRLLSDRFSAERPKGSFSTLEIQRTEQGDSAMYLCASSPRSTGYLDGYTFGSGTRLTVV.

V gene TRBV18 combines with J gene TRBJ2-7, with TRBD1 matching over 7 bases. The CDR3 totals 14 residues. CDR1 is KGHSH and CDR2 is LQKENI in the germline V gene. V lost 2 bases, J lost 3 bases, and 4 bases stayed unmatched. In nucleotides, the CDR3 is TGTGCCAGCTCACCAGGGACAGTTAACTACGAGCAGTACTTC. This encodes CASSPGTVNYEQYF.

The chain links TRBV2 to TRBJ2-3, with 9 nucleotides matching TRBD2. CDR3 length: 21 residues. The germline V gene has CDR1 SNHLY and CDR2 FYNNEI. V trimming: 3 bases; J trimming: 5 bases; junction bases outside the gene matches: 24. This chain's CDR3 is CASSELVGPRAGGPYIDTQYF. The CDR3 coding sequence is TGTGCCAGCAGTGAGCTAGTCGGACCGAGGGCGGGAGGGCCGTACATAGATACGCAGTATTTT.

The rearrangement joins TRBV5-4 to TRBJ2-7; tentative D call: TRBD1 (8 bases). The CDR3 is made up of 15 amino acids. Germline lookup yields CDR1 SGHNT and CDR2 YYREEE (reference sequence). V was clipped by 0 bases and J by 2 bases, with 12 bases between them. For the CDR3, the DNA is TGTGCCAGCAGCTTGGACAGGGGGGGAACCTACGAGCAGTACTTC. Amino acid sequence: CASSLDRGGTYEQYF.

This CDR3 is CASSPQDGEAFF. CDR3 coding DNA: TGTGCCAGCAGCCCACAGGACGGTGAAGCTTTCTTT. This chain uses TRBV9 with TRBJ1-1; tentative D call: TRBD1 (5 bases). CDR1 and CDR2 from the germline V gene are SGDLS and YYNGEE. The CDR3 is made up of 12 amino acids. Trimming removed 4 bases at V and 7 bases at J, with 11 bases between.

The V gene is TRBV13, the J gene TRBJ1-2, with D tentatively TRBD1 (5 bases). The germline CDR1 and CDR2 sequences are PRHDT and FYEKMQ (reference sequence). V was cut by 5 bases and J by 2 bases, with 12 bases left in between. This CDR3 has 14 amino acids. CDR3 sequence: CASSPTVTNYGYTF. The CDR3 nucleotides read TGTGCCAGCAGCCCGACAGTGACCAACTATGGCTACACCTTC.